A single sample is the source of the 17 T cell receptor beta chains below, sequenced in a study of T cell changes during pregnancy in multiple sclerosis (dated by TCRdb to the late 2010s). The library was obtained by the immunoSEQ multiplex PCR assay. Here the immuneACCESS table is served through TCRdb, limited to in-frame sequences with V and J called. Missing clones are a known gap in these copies; in checked studies unresolved V genes cover under half, and the rest lacks a known reason. Within this sample are 70,000 to 80,000 clones, with about 93% of them counted one time only. The ten largest clones capture about 0.42% of the sample. The source was CD4+ T cells from peripheral blood mononuclear cells, collected before pregnancy. The receptors originated from a female donor with multiple sclerosis, enrolled in a pregnancy study.

V is TRBV28 and J is TRBJ2-5, with D possibly TRBD1 on 6 matching bases. This CDR3 comprises 15 residues. Trimming shortened V by 6 bases and J by 4 bases, and 18 bases separated the two germline ends. From germline, CDR1 is MDHEN and CDR2 SYDVKM. DNA for the CDR3: TGTGCCAGCAGCGGGCTCAGGGGCTCGGGAGAGACCCAGTACTTC. Residues: CASSGLRGSGETQYF.

CDR3 region: CASSQDLRIDSPRGEQFF. The CDR3 nucleotides read TGTGCCAGCAGCCAAGATTTGCGTATCGACTCACCCCGTGGTGAGCAGTTCTTC. This chain connects TRBV14 to TRBJ2-1; D remains ambiguous. Germline assignment: CDR1 SGHDN and CDR2 FVKESK. V lost 0 bases to trimming and J lost 9 bases, with 24 bases between them. CDR3 length: 18 amino acids.

The chain has TRBV19 and TRBJ1-1; 9 nucleotides agree with TRBD1. CDR1 and CDR2 (germline): LNHDA, SQIVND (reference sequence). Germline trimming cut 4 bases from V and 0 bases from J; bases unmatched to any gene: 3. The CDR3 contains 15 residues. The CDR3 protein is CASSTGQGMNTEAFF. In DNA, the CDR3 is TGTGCCAGTAGTACTGGACAGGGGATGAACACTGAAGCTTTCTTT. Using reference TRBV19 and TRBJ1-1 for the parts outside the CDR3, the full variable domain is DGGITQSPKYLFRKEGQNVTLSCEQNLNHDAMYWYRQDPGQGLRLIYYSQIVNDFQKGDIAEGYSVSREKKESFPLTVTSAQKNPTAFYLCASSTGQGMNTEAFFGQGTRLTVV.

V is TRBV6-1 and J is TRBJ1-6; D is perhaps TRBD1 (6 bases). This CDR3 contains 16 residues. V lost 0 bases, J lost 9 bases, and 15 bases lay in between. In germline, CDR1 is MNHNS, CDR2 SASEGT. The CDR3 region has the DNA TGTGCCAGCAGTGAAGCCTTCACAGGGATAGGTTCACCCCTCCACTTT. This sequence encodes CASSEAFTGIGSPLHF.

This sequence joins TRBV5-1 and TRBJ2-5; D is unclear. The germline V and J ends were trimmed by 2 bases and 1 base, with 6 bases remaining between them. The CDR3 totals 13 residues. Germline CDR1 reads SGHRS; CDR2 reads YFSETQ. CDR3: CASSFSGQETQYF. DNA for the CDR3: TGCGCCAGCAGCTTCTCCGGCCAAGAGACCCAGTACTTC. Looking up the rest from reference TRBV5-1 and TRBJ2-5 gives the full variable domain: KAGVTQTPRYLIKTRGQQVTLSCSPISGHRSVSWYQQTPGQGLQFLFEYFSETQRNKGNFPGRFSGRQFSNSRSEMNVSTLELGDSALYLCASSFSGQETQYFGPGTRLLVL.

For the CDR3, the DNA is TGTGCCAGCAGCTTAGCGGCCCTAGGCAGCCCTCTGGCTTGGGCTGAAGCTTTCTTT. This translates into CASSLAALGSPLAWAEAFF. This rearrangement joins TRBV7-9 to TRBJ1-1; D is uncertain. The CDR3 runs to 19 residues. Germline CDR1 and CDR2: SEHNR and FQNEAQ (reference sequence). V was clipped by 0 bases and J by 6 bases, with 26 bases between them. Combining the CDR3 with reference TRBV7-9 and TRBJ1-1 gives the whole variable domain DTGVSQNPRHKITKRGQNVTFRCDPISEHNRLYWYRQTLGQGPEFLTYFQNEAQLEKSRLLSDRFSAERPKGSFSTLEIQRTEQGDSAMYLCASSLAALGSPLAWAEAFFGQGTRLTVV.

A single count supports this clone. CDR3: CASSPVVTGGEYF. DNA for the CDR3: TGTGCCAGCAGCCCGGTAGTGACAGGGGGCGAGTATTTT. This chain uses TRBV5-5 with TRBJ2-3, with 10 nucleotides matching TRBD1. V shed 4 bases, J shed 13 bases, and the junction held 9 bases outside the gene matches. Germline V lookup: CDR1 SGHKS, CDR2 YYEKEE (reference sequence). The CDR3 runs 13 residues.

This chain joins TRBV5-1 and TRBJ2-2; D uncertain. Germline V CDR1 and CDR2: SGHRS, YFSETQ. The CDR3 is 17 residues long. V was clipped by 4 bases and J by 0 bases, with 16 bases between them. CDR3 loop: CASSPEIINANTGELFF. The CDR3 nucleotides read TGCGCCAGCAGCCCAGAAATTATTAACGCGAACACCGGGGAGCTGTTTTTT.

This clone was picked up a small number of times. For the CDR3, the DNA is TGTGCCTGGAGTGTCGGACAGGGGCCCAAACCCCAGCATTTT. Translated, it gives CAWSVGQGPKPQHF. V gene TRBV30 combines with J gene TRBJ1-5; 9 nucleotides line up with TRBD1. The CDR3 is 14 residues long. Trimming at V came to 0 bases and at J to 10 bases, leaving 7 bases not matched to a gene. In germline, CDR1 is GTSNPN, CDR2 SVGIG (reference sequence).

The rearrangement uses TRBV28 and TRBJ2-7; TRBD1 agrees at 7 bases. The V segment lost 3 bases and the J segment 3 bases; nucleotides outside the gene matches: 5. The CDR3 spans 14 residues. Germline V lookup: CDR1 MDHEN, CDR2 SYDVKM. The CDR3 DNA is TGTGCCAGCAGTTTTTCAGGGGGTCACTACGAGCAGTACTTC. This gives the protein CASSFSGGHYEQYF.

V is TRBV18 and J is TRBJ2-1; the match to TRBD1 covers 8 bases. The V and J ends lost 4 bases and 2 bases, in that order; junction bases with no gene match: 7. CDR1 and CDR2 (germline): KGHSH, LQKENI. The CDR3 has 16 residues. The CDR3 nucleotides read TGTGCCAGCTCACTCCTACCGACAGGGGCCTACAATGAGCAGTTCTTC. It is translated as CASSLLPTGAYNEQFF.

The chain carries TRBV30 and TRBJ1-1, with no clear D. The CDR3 covers 12 residues. Germline assignment: CDR1 GTSNPN and CDR2 SVGIG (reference sequence). V lost 1 base and J lost 6, with 9 bases in between. CDR3 bases: TGTGCCTGGAGTGCAGGCGAACCTGAAGCTTTCTTT. Translating gives CAWSAGEPEAFF.

The table lists this clone with a count of one. The chain combines TRBV5-6 with TRBJ2-7, with D perhaps matching TRBD2 (5 bases). The length of the CDR3 is 15 residues. Germline values: CDR1 SGHDT, CDR2 YYEEEE. The ends were cut back, 2 bases at V and 0 bases at J, with 12 bases in the middle. The CDR3 is CASSLDPRGSYEQYF. For the CDR3, the DNA is TGTGCCAGCAGCTTAGACCCTCGGGGCTCCTACGAGCAGTACTTC.

This clone has only a few counts. This chain links TRBV19 with TRBJ1-5; D is perhaps TRBD1 (6 bases). Germline V gene sequence: CDR1 LNHDA, CDR2 SQIVND (reference sequence). The V and J ends lost 7 bases and 9 bases respectively, with 13 bases between them. This CDR3 region has 12 residues. The CDR3 is CASNTGRGPQHF. The CDR3 region has the DNA TGTGCCAGTAATACAGGGCGTGGGCCCCAGCATTTT. The full variable domain, completed using reference TRBV19 and TRBJ1-5, is DGGITQSPKYLFRKEGQNVTLSCEQNLNHDAMYWYRQDPGQGLRLIYYSQIVNDFQKGDIAEGYSVSREKKESFPLTVTSAQKNPTAFYLCASNTGRGPQHFGDGTRLSIL.

The genes are TRBV7-9 and TRBJ1-4, with D possibly TRBD1 on 5 matching bases. The CDR3 runs 15 residues. Trimming removed 4 bases at V and 2 bases at J, with 11 bases between. Germline V gene sequence: CDR1 SEHNR, CDR2 FQNEAQ (reference sequence). The CDR3 region has the DNA TGTGCCAGCAGCTCAGAGGGGAGGACTAATGAAAAACTGTTTTTT. Amino acids: CASSSEGRTNEKLFF.

The rearrangement joins TRBV19 to TRBJ1-1, with 10 bases that match TRBD1. The CDR3 length is 15 residues. The junction had 6 bases not matched to a gene; V was cut back by 5 bases and J by 3 bases. Germline CDR1 and CDR2: LNHDA and SQIVND (reference sequence). The CDR3 reads CASSAGQGVYTEAFF. The DNA for the CDR3 is TGTGCCAGTAGTGCAGGACAGGGGGTGTACACTGAAGCTTTCTTT. Full variable domain (rest looked up from reference TRBV19 and TRBJ1-1): DGGITQSPKYLFRKEGQNVTLSCEQNLNHDAMYWYRQDPGQGLRLIYYSQIVNDFQKGDIAEGYSVSREKKESFPLTVTSAQKNPTAFYLCASSAGQGVYTEAFFGQGTRLTVV.

The chain uses TRBV18 and TRBJ1-1; D gene uncertain. CDR1 KGHSH and CDR2 LQKENI come from the germline V gene. The CDR3 extends over 13 amino acids. Trimming took 9 bases from V and 7 from J, leaving 18 bases between them. The CDR3 spells CASSVTGRNEAFF. The CDR3 DNA is TGTGCCAGTTCAGTAACCGGGAGGAATGAAGCTTTCTTT.